These 32 T cell receptor beta chains originate from one sample sequenced in a study of control samples from healthy donors and cancer patients. Repertoires were generated with immunoSEQ multiplex PCR, while TCRdb's copy carries only in-frame clones and drops some. The table lists approximately 72,000 clones, approximately 91% of them singletons. Sequencing was carried out using blood. The receptor set was obtained from a man aged 50 to 60 in good health.

CDR3 DNA: TGTGCCAGCAGCCCAATCTCGGACTATAATTCACCCCTCCACTTT. It yields the protein CASSPISDYNSPLHF. The chain links TRBV7-9 to TRBJ1-6; D is ambiguous. CDR3 length: 15 residues. The germline V and J ends were trimmed by 5 bases and 3 bases, with 11 bases remaining between them. Germline V gene lookup returns CDR1 SEHNR and CDR2 FQNEAQ (reference sequence).

The V and J genes are TRBV6-1 and TRBJ2-7, with a tentative D call TRBD1 (6 bases). The CDR3 extends over 15 amino acids. Germline V gene data show CDR1 as MNHNS and CDR2 as SASEGT. V was pared by 0 bases and J by 3 bases, with 12 bases between. The CDR3 DNA follows: TGTGCCAGCAGTGAAGCCCTAGGGGGAGTCTACGAGCAGTACTTC. Protein sequence: CASSEALGGVYEQYF.

The chain employs TRBV19 and TRBJ1-2, with D possibly being TRBD1 (6 bases). V lost 9 bases and J lost 0, with 14 bases in between. The CDR3 is 14 amino acids. Germline V gene data show CDR1 as LNHDA and CDR2 as SQIVND (reference sequence). CDR3 nucleotide sequence: TGTGCCAGCCGAATAGGGGGGGCTAACTATGGCTACACCTTC. Protein sequence: CASRIGGANYGYTF.

The chain couples TRBV7-9 to TRBJ1-5; no clear D. This CDR3 comprises 12 residues. The germline V gene encodes CDR1 SEHNR and CDR2 FQNEAQ (reference sequence). Deletions cut 5 bases from V and 9 bases from J, with 11 bases between. The CDR3 sequence is CASSAGERPQHF. The CDR3 region has the DNA TGTGCCAGCAGCGCCGGGGAACGGCCCCAGCATTTT. The complete variable domain, with remaining parts taken from reference TRBV7-9 and TRBJ1-5, reads DTGVSQNPRHKITKRGQNVTFRCDPISEHNRLYWYRQTLGQGPEFLTYFQNEAQLEKSRLLSDRFSAERPKGSFSTLEIQRTEQGDSAMYLCASSAGERPQHFGDGTRLSIL.

V and J are TRBV9 and TRBJ2-3; maybe TRBD2 (6 bases). The CDR3 loop spans 15 amino acids. Germline CDR1 SGDLS, CDR2 YYNGEE. Trimming pared 4 bases from V and 2 bases from J, leaving 14 bases between. The CDR3 bases are TGTGCCAGCAGCATCGGGGGAATAGACACAGATACGCAGTATTTT. Translation: CASSIGGIDTDTQYF.

This rearrangement joins TRBV7-9 to TRBJ1-1; possibly TRBD1 for D (6 bases). CDR1 SEHNR and CDR2 FQNEAQ come from the germline V gene (reference sequence). The V end was cut by 5 bases, the J end by 4 bases, with 11 bases between. The CDR3 is made up of 13 amino acids. CDR3 amino acids: CASSPGGATEAFF. CDR3 bases: TGTGCCAGCAGCCCCGGGGGGGCCACTGAAGCTTTCTTT.

V is TRBV5-4 and J is TRBJ2-1; 13 nucleotides line up with TRBD2. Trimming at V came to 8 bases and at J to 4 bases, leaving 3 bases not matched to a gene. Germline loops: CDR1 SGHNT, CDR2 YYREEE (reference sequence). This CDR3 is 14 amino acids long. CDR3 sequence (DNA): TGTGCCAGTATGACTAGCGGGGGGTACAATGAGCAGTTCTTC. This codes for CASMTSGGYNEQFF.

This clone was recorded once. V gene TRBV5-5 combines with J gene TRBJ2-7; TRBD1 matches at 7 bases. J was trimmed by 4 bases and V by 5 bases; bases with no gene match: 3. Germline CDR1 reads SGHKS; CDR2 reads YYEKEE (reference sequence). There are 12 residues in the CDR3. This CDR3 reads CASSWDSYEQYF. CDR3 nucleotide sequence: TGTGCCAGCAGTTGGGACAGTTACGAGCAGTACTTC.

CDR3 amino acids: CASSPQQTGEGTEAFF. For the CDR3, the DNA is TGTGCCAGCTCACCGCAGCAGACAGGGGAGGGAACTGAAGCTTTCTTT. The V and J genes are TRBV18 and TRBJ1-1, with 8 bases aligning to TRBD1. After removal of 3 bases from V and 5 bases from J, the junction contained 11 bases not matched to a gene. The CDR3 covers 16 residues. Germline lookup yields CDR1 KGHSH and CDR2 LQKENI.

The chain couples TRBV9 to TRBJ2-7, with TRBD1 matching 7 bases. CDR1 SGDLS and CDR2 YYNGEE come from the germline V gene. CDR3 length: 15 amino acids. Trimming cost V 2 bases and J 6 bases; bases outside gene matches: 11. DNA for the CDR3: TGTGCCAGCAGCGTCCGACAGGGAACCAACCCCGAGCAGTACTTC. Protein sequence: CASSVRQGTNPEQYF.

The V gene is TRBV18, the J gene TRBJ2-5, with a weak D call TRBD2 (7 bases). This CDR3 contains 16 residues. Per the germline V gene, CDR1 is KGHSH and CDR2 is LQKENI. Trimming cost V 6 bases and J 0 bases, with 17 bases left between them. The CDR3 loop is CASSLAVGAYQETQYF. The CDR3 region has the DNA TGTGCCAGCTCCCTAGCGGTGGGGGCGTACCAAGAGACCCAGTACTTC.

The rearrangement uses TRBV6-6 and TRBJ2-5; maybe TRBD1 (5 bases). The CDR3 has 16 residues. Per germline, CDR1 MNHNY and CDR2 SVGAGI (reference sequence). Deletions cut 0 bases from V and 5 bases from J, with 16 bases between. CDR3 nucleotides: TGTGCCAGCAGTTACTCGTTTGGGGCGAGTGGGGAGACCCAGTACTTC. Translation gives CASSYSFGASGETQYF.

The genes are TRBV5-1 and TRBJ1-1, with D possibly matching TRBD1 (6 bases). From germline, CDR1 is SGHRS and CDR2 YFSETQ. V lost 1 base and J 5 bases, leaving 12 bases between the germline ends. The CDR3 has 14 residues. CDR3 region: CASSLSGQGTEAFF. Here the CDR3 DNA reads TGCGCCAGCAGCTTGAGCGGGCAGGGGACTGAAGCTTTCTTT.

The chain uses TRBV2 and TRBJ2-7, with TRBD1 as a possible D gene (6 bases). CDR3 length equals 11 residues. V was trimmed by 9 bases and J by 7 bases, leaving 13 bases between them. Germline V lookup: CDR1 SNHLY, CDR2 FYNNEI. The CDR3 sequence: CASGQFREQYF. Here the CDR3 DNA reads TGTGCCAGTGGACAGTTTCGAGAGCAGTACTTC.

The J gene is TRBJ2-7, the V gene TRBV6-6; 7 nucleotides line up with TRBD1. J lost 5 bases, V lost 6 bases, and 13 bases had no gene match. The CDR3 spans 15 residues. The germline gives CDR1 MNHNY, CDR2 SVGAGI (reference sequence). The CDR3 DNA reads as TGTGCCAGCAGACGCGTAGGGGGCCTACAACACGAGCAGTACTTC. Residues: CASRRVGGLQHEQYF.

This clone was seen a handful of times. The V and J genes are TRBV2 and TRBJ2-1; D is possibly TRBD1 (6 bases). Looked up from germline, CDR1 is SNHLY and CDR2 is FYNNEI. The CDR3 is 12 amino acids. The V and J ends lost 6 bases and 10 bases respectively, with 13 bases between them. The CDR3 loop reads CASSYRVEEQFF. In DNA, the CDR3 is TGTGCCAGCAGCTACAGGGTGGAGGAGCAGTTCTTC.

CDR3 DNA sequence: TGTGCCAGCAGCTTGACAGGGGGCATGAAGGATACGCAGTATTTT. Amino acid sequence: CASSLTGGMKDTQYF. This chain joins TRBV5-4 and TRBJ2-3, with 9 bases lining up with TRBD1. Germline V gene sequence: CDR1 SGHNT, CDR2 YYREEE (reference sequence). The CDR3 covers 15 residues. V trimming: 1 base; J trimming: 6 bases; junction bases outside the gene matches: 6. Filled out from reference TRBV5-4 and TRBJ2-3, the complete variable domain reads ETGVTQSPTHLIKTRGQQVTLRCSSQSGHNTVSWYQQALGQGPQFIFQYYREEENGRGNFPPRFSGLQFPNYSSELNVNALELDDSALYLCASSLTGGMKDTQYFGPGTRLTVL.

The chain employs TRBV5-1 and TRBJ2-1; weak D call: TRBD2 (6 bases). With 4 bases removed from V and 0 bases from J, the gap between germline ends came to 14 bases. CDR3 length: 16 residues. Germline CDR1 reads SGHRS; CDR2 reads YFSETQ. This chain's CDR3 is CASSIIAASSYNEQFF. The DNA of the CDR3 is TGCGCCAGCAGCATAATAGCGGCTAGCTCCTACAATGAGCAGTTCTTC.

The J gene is TRBJ2-3, the V gene TRBV11-2; D is ambiguous. The germline V and J ends were trimmed by 3 bases and 4 bases, with 14 bases remaining between them. Germline CDR1 and CDR2: SGHAT and FQNNGV. CDR3 length equals 15 residues. The CDR3 loop reads CASSLDRVGADTQYF. In DNA form, the CDR3 reads TGTGCCAGCAGCTTGGACCGCGTCGGTGCAGATACGCAGTATTTT.

This chain uses TRBV19 with TRBJ1-2; 10 bases line up with TRBD1. CDR1 is LNHDA and CDR2 is SQIVND in the germline V gene (reference sequence). The CDR3 has 14 amino acids. The V gene end was trimmed by 7 bases and the J gene end by 4 bases; junction bases not matched to a gene: 6. CDR3 loop: CASTAGTGVYGYTF. The CDR3 coding sequence is TGTGCCAGTACCGCCGGGACAGGGGTCTATGGCTACACCTTC.

This chain joins TRBV4-1 and TRBJ2-3, with 13 bases identical to TRBD2. The germline V gene encodes CDR1 MGHRA and CDR2 YSYEKL. CDR3 length: 18 amino acids. V lost 0 bases, J lost 3 bases, and 6 bases stayed unmatched. For the CDR3, the DNA is TGCGCCAGCAGCCAAGAAGGAACTAGCGGGGGGGAGACAGATACGCAGTATTTT. Residues: CASSQEGTSGGETDTQYF.

The DNA of the CDR3 is TGTGCCAGCAGCCTAAGCCGGGGGGCCTACGAGCAGTACTTC. It is translated as CASSLSRGAYEQYF. The rearrangement joins TRBV4-2 to TRBJ2-7, with 7 bases lining up with TRBD2. V lost 4 bases to trimming and J lost 2 bases; unmatched junction nucleotides: 5. CDR1 and CDR2 (germline): LGHNA, YNFKEQ. The CDR3 length is 14 residues.

V is TRBV5-1 and J is TRBJ2-1; 9 bases fit TRBD2. Trimming took 8 bases from V and 7 from J; bases not matched to a gene: 7. This CDR3 is built from 13 residues. CDR1 and CDR2 (germline): SGHRS, YFSETQ. The CDR3 DNA is TGCGCCAGTTCTCATAGCGGGGGAAATGAGCAGTTCTTC. It is translated as CASSHSGGNEQFF.

The rearrangement uses TRBV30 and TRBJ1-6; D gene ambiguous. Germline values: CDR1 GTSNPN, CDR2 SVGIG (reference sequence). V was shortened by 0 bases and J by 0 bases, with 6 bases between the two germline ends. The CDR3 has 15 residues. In DNA, the CDR3 is TGTGCCTGGAGTGTCGTTAACTCCTATAATTCACCCCTCCACTTT. Translated: CAWSVVNSYNSPLHF.

The rearrangement links TRBV15 to TRBJ2-3; 8 bases line up with TRBD1. This CDR3 comprises 15 residues. V shed 5 bases and J 0 bases; nucleotides not matched to a gene: 4. The germline gives CDR1 LNHNV, CDR2 YYDKDF (reference sequence). The CDR3 DNA sequence: TGTGCCACCAGCTGGGACAGGAGGAGCACAGATACGCAGTATTTT. Translated, it gives CATSWDRRSTDTQYF.

The chain joins TRBV11-2 to TRBJ2-5; no clear D. The ends were cut back, 10 bases at V and 1 base at J, with 7 bases in the middle. The CDR3 extends over 11 amino acids. Germline V gives CDR1 SGHAT, CDR2 FQNNGV. Here the CDR3 DNA reads TGTGCCACCGCAATCCAAGAGACCCAGTACTTC. This gives the protein CATAIQETQYF.

The chain couples TRBV30 to TRBJ1-6; the D is unclear. Looked up from germline, CDR1 is GTSNPN and CDR2 is SVGIG (reference sequence). Trimming cost V 7 bases and J 6 bases, with 13 bases left between them. The CDR3 totals 13 residues. CDR3 residues: CASVGMGNSPLHF. The DNA for the CDR3 is TGTGCCTCGGTGGGCATGGGTAATTCACCCCTCCACTTT.

J is TRBJ1-6 and V is TRBV3-1 (or the pseudogene TRBV3-2); D unresolved. CDR3 length: 15 residues. Between the trimmed V and J ends, which lost 0 bases and 7 bases, there was a span of 10 bases. Germline V gene lookup returns CDR1 LGHDT and CDR2 YNNKEL (reference sequence). The CDR3 DNA reads as TGTGCCAGCAGCCAAGATAACGGTCCGAATTCACCCCTCCACTTT. Translated: CASSQDNGPNSPLHF.

The J gene is TRBJ2-5, the V gene TRBV18; D gene uncertain. V lost 4 bases to trimming and J lost 5 bases, with 11 bases between them. The CDR3 is 13 residues long. The germline gives CDR1 KGHSH, CDR2 LQKENI. CDR3 bases: TGTGCCAGCTCACGGAACACGGACGAGACCCAGTACTTC. This sequence encodes CASSRNTDETQYF.

The chain recombines TRBV27 with TRBJ1-3; possible D gene TRBD1, 5 bases. This CDR3 region has 15 residues. V lost 5 bases and J 0 bases, leaving 11 bases between the germline ends. The germline V gene has CDR1 MNHEY and CDR2 SMNVEV (reference sequence). In nucleotides, the CDR3 is TGTGCCAGCAGTCCAGGGATTTACTCTGGAAACACCATATATTTT. Its protein is CASSPGIYSGNTIYF.

This clone has only a few counts. V is TRBV29-1 and J is TRBJ2-1; D is undetermined. The CDR3 has 11 amino acids. The V end was cut by 6 bases, the J end by 8 bases, with 11 bases between. CDR1 and CDR2 from the germline V gene are SQVTM and ANQGSEA. DNA for the CDR3: TGCAGCGTCGATGAATGGTATGAGCAGTTCTTC. This translates into CSVDEWYEQFF.

CDR3 protein: CASSLGPSFDAYEQYF. CDR3 DNA sequence: TGCGCCAGCAGCTTGGGACCAAGTTTTGATGCCTACGAGCAGTACTTC. The chain links TRBV5-1 to TRBJ2-7; no firm D call. Germline CDR1 reads SGHRS; CDR2 reads YFSETQ. The CDR3 consists of 16 residues. With 0 bases removed from V and 2 bases from J, the gap between germline ends came to 15 bases.